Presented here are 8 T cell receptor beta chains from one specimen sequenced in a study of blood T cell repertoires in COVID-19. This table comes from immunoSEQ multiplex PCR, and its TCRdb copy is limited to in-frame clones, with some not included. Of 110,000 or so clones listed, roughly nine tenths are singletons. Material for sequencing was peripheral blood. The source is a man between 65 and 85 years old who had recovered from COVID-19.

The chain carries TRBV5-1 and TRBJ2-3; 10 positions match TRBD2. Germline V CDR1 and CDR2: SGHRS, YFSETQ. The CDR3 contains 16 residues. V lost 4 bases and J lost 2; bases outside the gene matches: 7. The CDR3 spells CASSKGTSEYTDTQYF. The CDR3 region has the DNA TGCGCCAGCAGCAAAGGGACTAGCGAATACACAGATACGCAGTATTTT.

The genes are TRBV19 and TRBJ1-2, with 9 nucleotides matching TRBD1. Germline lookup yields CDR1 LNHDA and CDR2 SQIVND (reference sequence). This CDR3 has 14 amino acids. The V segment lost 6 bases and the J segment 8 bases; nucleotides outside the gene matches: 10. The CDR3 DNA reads TGTGCCAGTAGCCTGGACAGGGGATGGGCGGGCTACACCTTC. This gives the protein CASSLDRGWAGYTF.

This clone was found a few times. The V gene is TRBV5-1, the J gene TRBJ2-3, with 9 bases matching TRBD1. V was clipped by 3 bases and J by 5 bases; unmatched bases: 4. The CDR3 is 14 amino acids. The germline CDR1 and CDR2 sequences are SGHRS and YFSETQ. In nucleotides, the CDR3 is TGCGCCAGCAGCTCGGGACAGGGAATAGATACGCAGTATTTT. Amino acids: CASSSGQGIDTQYF.

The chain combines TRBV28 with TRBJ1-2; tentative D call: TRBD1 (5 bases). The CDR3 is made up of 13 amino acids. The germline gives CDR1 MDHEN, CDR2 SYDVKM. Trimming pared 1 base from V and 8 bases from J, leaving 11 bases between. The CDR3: CASSLSQAVGYTF. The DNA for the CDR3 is TGTGCCAGCAGTTTATCACAGGCCGTGGGCTACACCTTC.

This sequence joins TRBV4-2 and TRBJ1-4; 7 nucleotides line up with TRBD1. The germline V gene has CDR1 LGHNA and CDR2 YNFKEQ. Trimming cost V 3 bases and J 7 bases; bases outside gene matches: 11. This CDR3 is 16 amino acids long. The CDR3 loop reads CASSQGPTGPTEKLFF. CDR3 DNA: TGTGCCAGCAGCCAGGGCCCGACAGGGCCCACTGAAAAACTGTTTTTT.

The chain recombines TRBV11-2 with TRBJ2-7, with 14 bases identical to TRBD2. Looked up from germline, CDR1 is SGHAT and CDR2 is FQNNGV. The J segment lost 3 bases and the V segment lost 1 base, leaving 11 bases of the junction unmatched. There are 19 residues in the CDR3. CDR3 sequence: CASSLVLGTSGSILYEQYF. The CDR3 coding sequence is TGTGCCAGCAGCTTAGTACTCGGGACTAGCGGGAGTATTCTCTACGAGCAGTACTTC.

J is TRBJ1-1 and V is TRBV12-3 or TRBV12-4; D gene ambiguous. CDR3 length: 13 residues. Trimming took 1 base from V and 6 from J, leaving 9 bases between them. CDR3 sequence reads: CASSLGPVAEAFF. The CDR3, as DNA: TGTGCCAGCAGTTTAGGTCCGGTCGCTGAAGCTTTCTTT.

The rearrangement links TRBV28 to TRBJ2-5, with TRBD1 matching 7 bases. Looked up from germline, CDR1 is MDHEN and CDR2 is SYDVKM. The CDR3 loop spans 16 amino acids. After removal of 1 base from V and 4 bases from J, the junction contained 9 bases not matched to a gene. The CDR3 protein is CASSLYRGLAGETQYF. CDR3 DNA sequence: TGTGCCAGCAGTTTATATAGGGGGCTTGCTGGAGAGACCCAGTACTTC.